A selection of T cell receptor beta chains follows, all from one sample in a study of T-cell memory formation after mild COVID-19. TCRdb re-called the 5' RACE reads with MiXCR, one entry per CDR3 protein. Of about 360,000 distinct CDR3 sequences detected, 13% to 15% appear once; the ten largest clones hold around 21%. Sequencing was carried out using PBMCs or a T cell subset sorted from them (not recorded which). These receptors came from a man aged 18 to 30 who had mild COVID-19 (a few samples of this study predate the infection). Cell type and time point are not known. The CDR3 runs from the conserved cysteine through the conserved F or W. The D gene is left open where the match is weak. The listing skips clone size in some rows; elsewhere it reads once, few, many or a size class.

j_call v_call clone_size d_call cdr3_nt cdr3_aa
TRBJ2-1 TRBV12-3/TRBV12-4 NA NA TGTGCCAGCAGCCCCAAGGTGTTGGCCGAGCAGTTCTTC CASSPKVLAEQFF
TRBJ1-2 TRBV20-1 NA NA TGCAGTGCTAGCCTCGGGGGAACTAACTATGGCTACACCTTC CSASLGGTNYGYTF
TRBJ2-7 TRBV30 few NA TGTGCCTGGAGTGTACTCGAGGGACCCGAGCAGTACTTC CAWSVLEGPEQYF
TRBJ2-3 TRBV29-1 NA TRBD2 TGCAGCGTTGAAGGGGCGGGGGTAGATACGCAGTATTTT CSVEGAGVDTQYF
TRBJ2-7 TRBV10-3 few TRBD2 TGTGCCATCCGGACTAGCGGGGACTCCTACGAGCAGTACTTC CAIRTSGDSYEQYF
TRBJ2-3 TRBV20-1 NA NA TGCAGTGCGAGGCGCACAGCCCCTAGCACAGATACGCAGTATTTT CSARRTAPSTDTQYF
TRBJ1-3 TRBV18 few NA TGTGCCAGCTCACCAATGCCAGGTCCTACGGTCGGAAACACCATATATTTT CASSPMPGPTVGNTIYF
TRBJ1-6 TRBV12-3/TRBV12-4 NA TRBD1 TGTGCCAGCCGAGACAGGGGTTTACCCCTCCACTTT CASRDRGLPLHF
TRBJ2-3 TRBV2 few NA TGTGCCAGCAGTGAAGCGTGGGGGGCGGATACGCAGTATTTT CASSEAWGADTQYF
TRBJ2-1 TRBV11-1 many NA TGTGCCAGCAGCCGCAACGGGAATGAGCAGTTCTTC CASSRNGNEQFF
TRBJ2-2 TRBV6-5 many NA TGTGCCAGCAGTTACTCGCAGGGGCTTGACGGGGAGCTGTTTTTT CASSYSQGLDGELFF
TRBJ2-1 TRBV7-9 NA NA TGTGCCAGCAGTGACAACAGGGCTGGAGGGTACAATGAGCAGTTCTTC CASSDNRAGGYNEQFF
TRBJ2-1 TRBV2 NA TRBD2 TGTGCCAGCACACGTAGCGGGGGGCCGGGCAATGAGCAGTTCTTC CASTRSGGPGNEQFF
TRBJ2-2 TRBV10-1 many NA TGCGCCAGCAGTGTGGGGGGCCGTAAGACCGGGGAGCTGTTTTTT CASSVGGRKTGELFF
TRBJ2-7 TRBV19 NA NA TGTGCCATCCCCTGGGTGTCTTCCTACGAGCAGTACTTC CAIPWVSSYEQYF
TRBJ1-2 TRBV4-2 many NA TGTGCCAGCAGCCAAGATCCGGGGATTAATGGCTACACCTTC CASSQDPGINGYTF
TRBJ1-4 TRBV4-2 few NA TGTGCCAGCAGCCAGCAGACAACTAATGAAAAACTGTTTTTT CASSQQTTNEKLFF
TRBJ2-7 TRBV6-6 NA NA TGTGCCAGCAGTTATCAGGCGGGTACCTACGAGCAGTACTTC CASSYQAGTYEQYF
TRBJ2-3 TRBV6-8 few TRBD1 TGTGCCAGCAGTTGGACAGGGAGTCTAGATACGCAGTATTTT CASSWTGSLDTQYF
TRBJ1-6 TRBV12-3/TRBV12-4 NA NA TGTGCCAGCAGTAAGACAGGTCGGGGTTCACCCCTCCACTTT CASSKTGRGSPLHF
TRBJ1-4 TRBV29-1 few NA TGCAGCGCCTCGGGACTAACTAATGAAAAACTGTTTTTT CSASGLTNEKLFF
TRBJ1-1 TRBV6-2/TRBV6-3 NA NA TGTGCCAGCAGCCCATTTATCCGGGACATCTCTCCCGAAGCTTTCTTT CASSPFIRDISPEAFF
TRBJ2-5 TRBV3-1 NA NA TGTGCCAGCAGCCTTGGAACGGGCCCCTCCAGAGAGACCCAGTACTTC CASSLGTGPSRETQYF
TRBJ1-5 TRBV7-2 few TRBD1 TGTGCCAGCAGCCGTACCCACACAGGGGGCGTAAGACAGCCCCAGCATTTT CASSRTHTGGVRQPQHF
TRBJ2-2 TRBV5-4 NA NA TGTGCCAGCAGCTTTGGTTCGGACACCACCGGGGAGCTGTTTTTT CASSFGSDTTGELFF
TRBJ1-5 TRBV4-1 few NA TGCGCCAGCAGCCGCTCCCTTCTTAGCAATCAGCCCCAGCATTTT CASSRSLLSNQPQHF
TRBJ2-4 TRBV6-2/TRBV6-3 few NA TGTGCCAGCAGTCAACACTTACACAGGAACATTCAGTACTTC CASSQHLHRNIQYF
TRBJ2-2 TRBV7-8 NA NA TGTGCCAGCAGCTTGAGGTTTAGTGCCGGGGAGCTGTTTTTT CASSLRFSAGELFF
TRBJ2-3 TRBV7-9 NA TRBD1 TGTGCCAGCAATCTCGGCCCAGGACAGGGGAAAAGCACAGATACGCAGTATTTT CASNLGPGQGKSTDTQYF
TRBJ2-7 TRBV7-2 many NA TGTGCCAGCAGCTTAGGTTGGGCCTACGAGCAGTACTTC CASSLGWAYEQYF
TRBJ1-6 TRBV7-2 NA NA TGTGCCAGCAGCTTACCCTGGGATAATTCACCCCTCCACTTT CASSLPWDNSPLHF
TRBJ2-7 TRBV9 few NA TGTGCCAGCAGCGTAGGTGGGGGGTTGGGCTCCTACGAGCAGTACTTC CASSVGGGLGSYEQYF
TRBJ2-1 TRBV4-2 many NA TGTGCCAGCAGCCAAGCAAAGTACAATGAGCAGTTCTTC CASSQAKYNEQFF
TRBJ2-7 TRBV3-1 NA NA TGTGCCAGCAGCCGCTACGAAATACGGGGGTCCTACGAGCAGTACTTC CASSRYEIRGSYEQYF
TRBJ2-5 TRBV23-1 NA TRBD1 TGCGCCAGCACCTCGGACAGGGGGATCCAAGAGACCCAGTACTTC CASTSDRGIQETQYF
TRBJ2-5 TRBV7-2 few TRBD1 TGTGCCAGCAGCTCTAGGACAGGGGGTCAAGAGACCCAGTACTTC CASSSRTGGQETQYF
TRBJ1-6 TRBV11-2 NA NA TGTGCCAGCAGCTTAGACAGGGCCGATTCACCCCTCCACTTT CASSLDRADSPLHF
TRBJ1-1 TRBV18 few NA TGTGCCAGCTCATCTTTTAACACTGAAGCTTTCTTT CASSSFNTEAFF
TRBJ2-7 TRBV3-1 few TRBD1 TGTGCCAGCAGCCAAGCGACAGGGCCCTACGAGCAGTACTTC CASSQATGPYEQYF
TRBJ2-5 TRBV5-4 few NA TGTGCCACCACTACAGGGTTGACGGAGACCCAGTACTTC CATTTGLTETQYF
TRBJ1-6 TRBV14 NA NA TGTGCCAGCAGCCCCAGAGCACAGGTGGTTACGGATTCACCCCTCCACTTT CASSPRAQVVTDSPLHF
TRBJ1-2 TRBV7-2 NA NA TGTGCCAGCAGCTTACGATCCGTAGGGTACACCTTC CASSLRSVGYTF
TRBJ1-6 TRBV3-1 few NA TGTGCCAGCAGCCAGAGGAGATCACCCCTCCACTTT CASSQRRSPLHF
TRBJ1-2 TRBV30 NA TRBD1 TGTGCCTGGAGGACAGGGGCAGCTAACTATGGCTACACCTTC CAWRTGAANYGYTF
TRBJ2-4 TRBV5-1 few NA TGCGCCAGCAGCTTGGCGGGGGGCTCTGCCAAAAACATTCAGTACTTC CASSLAGGSAKNIQYF